The T cell receptor beta chain under discussion was sequenced for a study of T cells in localized non-small cell lung cancer. Adjacent lung, free of atypia, was sampled at least 2 cm from the tumor margin. In this sample, this clone is medium-sized. Its specificity is unknown. The CDR3 is 13 amino acids. Germline V gene data show CDR1 as SGDLS and CDR2 as YYNGEE. With 3 bases removed from V and 4 bases from J, the gap between germline ends came to 10 bases. Sequencing was performed with immunoSEQ multiplex PCR; in TCRdb, only in-frame clones are kept and a portion is missing. The table records over a thousand clones, less than 30% of them present only once. The study's findings and limits: Higher blood T cell density went with longer overall survival.

Sequences were derived from normal lung tissue next to the tumor, sampled before any cancer treatment. The receptor was isolated from a male donor older than 55 with stage II lung adenocarcinoma. The chain combines TRBV9 with TRBJ1-1; D unresolved. CDR3 in DNA: TGTGCCAGCAGCGCCTCACTGGGCACTGAAGCTTTCTTT. Translating it yields CASSASLGTEAFF.